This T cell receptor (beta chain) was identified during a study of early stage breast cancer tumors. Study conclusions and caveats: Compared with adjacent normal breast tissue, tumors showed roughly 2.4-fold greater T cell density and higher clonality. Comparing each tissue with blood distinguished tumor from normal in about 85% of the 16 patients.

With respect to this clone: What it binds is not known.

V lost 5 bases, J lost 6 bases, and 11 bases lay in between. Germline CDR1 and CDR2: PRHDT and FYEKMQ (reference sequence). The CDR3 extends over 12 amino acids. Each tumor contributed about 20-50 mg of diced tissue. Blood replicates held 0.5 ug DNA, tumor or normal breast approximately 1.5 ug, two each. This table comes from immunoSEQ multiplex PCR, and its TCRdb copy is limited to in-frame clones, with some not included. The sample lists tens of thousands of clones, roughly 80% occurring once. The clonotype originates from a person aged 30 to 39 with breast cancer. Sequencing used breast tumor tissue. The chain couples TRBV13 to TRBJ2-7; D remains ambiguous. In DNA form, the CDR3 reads TGTGCCAGCAGCACTCTGGGAACCGAGCAGTACTTC. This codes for CASSTLGTEQYF.